Here is one T cell receptor beta chain with its context. Sequenced by immunoSEQ multiplex PCR; TCRdb stores in-frame clones only, minus some. The repertoire holds more than 150,000 clones, with around nine tenths as singletons. Trimming stripped 2 bases from V and 0 bases from J, with 5 bases between. The CDR3 has 14 amino acids. Germline V gene lookup returns CDR1 SEHNR and CDR2 FQNEAQ (reference sequence). The record originates from a study of cytomegalovirus exposure and HLA in healthy donors. The gene calls are TRBV7-9 and TRBJ1-3; D gene ambiguous. This TCR was recovered from a man younger than 35 in good health and CMV-seronegative. Sequenced material: PBMCs. The CDR3 loop reads CASSLLSSGNTIYF. CDR3 nucleotide sequence: TGTGCCAGCAGCTTACTGAGCTCTGGAAACACCATATATTTT. The whole variable domain, remainder taken from reference TRBV7-9 and TRBJ1-3, is DTGVSQNPRHKITKRGQNVTFRCDPISEHNRLYWYRQTLGQGPEFLTYFQNEAQLEKSRLLSDRFSAERPKGSFSTLEIQRTEQGDSAMYLCASSLLSSGNTIYFGEGSWLTVV.